The T cell receptor beta chain described here comes from a study of OX40 agonist ivuxolimab in advanced cancers. Trimming removed 5 bases from V and 1 base from J, with 8 bases in between. This CDR3 has 13 residues. Germline V gene data show CDR1 as WNHNN and CDR2 as SYGVQD (reference sequence). Generated by immunoSEQ multiplex PCR, the TCRdb table keeps only in-frame clones and is missing some. This table holds tens of thousands of clones, roughly 90% found once. The TCR was taken from an adult with an advanced solid tumor such as melanoma, head and neck, liver or kidney cancer. The chain is built from TRBV10-1 and TRBJ1-1; D unclear. The sample was CD4+ or CD8+ T cells sorted from blood, taken in a trial of the OX40 agonist ivuxolimab. CDR3 region: CASSLSANTEAFF. The CDR3 DNA is TGCGCCAGCAGTCTAAGCGCGAACACTGAAGCTTTCTTT.